Following are 24 T cell receptor beta chains from one sample sequenced in a study of CD8+ T cells in alopecia areata (dated by TCRdb to the late 2010s). Libraries were built with the immunoSEQ multiplex PCR assay. To provide template for TCR sequencing, every sample had RNA extracted and reverse transcribed into cDNA. In TCRdb, the immuneACCESS table is reduced to in-frame sequences with V and J assigned. These tables do not hold every clone; where another copy was compared, an unresolved V gene accounts for under half, and the others remain unexplained. The sample has 130,000 to 150,000 clones on record, about 47% of them singletons. Jointly, the top ten make up 0.99% of the sample. This specimen's time point label, interpreted: baseline before oral tofacitinib. This material consisted of CD4+ T cells sorted from blood, taken at week 0. These receptor sequences come from a human donor with alopecia areata.

The table lists this clone with a few counts. The rearrangement links TRBV19 to TRBJ2-6, with D uncertain. Trimming removed 6 bases at V and 0 bases at J, with 6 bases between. The CDR3 spans 14 residues. Germline assignment: CDR1 LNHDA and CDR2 SQIVND (reference sequence). Written as DNA, the CDR3 is TGTGCCAGTAGCCGAGACTCTGGGGCCAACGTCCTGACTTTC. Residues: CASSRDSGANVLTF.

CDR3 loop: CSVQRTSGGGEQYF. CDR3 sequence (DNA): TGCAGCGTTCAAAGGACTAGCGGCGGGGGAGAGCAGTACTTC. This chain connects TRBV29-1 to TRBJ2-7; 10 bases are shared with TRBD2. Germline-derived CDR1 and CDR2 are SQVTM and ANQGSEA. This CDR3 is built from 14 residues. Unmatched junction bases numbered 11, after V lost 5 bases and J lost 7 bases.

A note on this clone: The sample holds other DNA sequences that translate to the same CDR3. The chain couples TRBV10-3 to TRBJ2-5; no firm D call. Trimming pared 10 bases from V and 5 bases from J, leaving 20 bases between. CDR1 is ENHRY and CDR2 is SYGVKD in the germline V gene. CDR3 length: 14 residues. The CDR3 region has the DNA TGTGCCACCCGGGCCCCCCCGGAAGGCGAGACCCAGTACTTC. This encodes CATRAPPEGETQYF.

The rearrangement links TRBV29-1 to TRBJ1-2, with a weak D call TRBD1 (6 bases). The CDR3 loop spans 13 amino acids. Trimming pared 0 bases from V and 8 bases from J, leaving 13 bases between. CDR1 SQVTM and CDR2 ANQGSEA come from the germline V gene. CDR3 DNA sequence: TGCAGCGTTGAAGAGGGGGCCAAAGGAGGCTACACCTTC. Protein sequence: CSVEEGAKGGYTF.

This clone was found a few times. V usage is TRBV30 and J usage is TRBJ2-1; possible D gene TRBD2, 5 bases. Trimming removed 1 base from V and 5 bases from J, with 9 bases in between. This CDR3 has 13 amino acids. From germline, CDR1 is GTSNPN and CDR2 SVGIG (reference sequence). The CDR3 sequence: CAWSEASHNEQFF. DNA for the CDR3: TGTGCCTGGAGTGAGGCTAGCCACAATGAGCAGTTCTTC.

Here the CDR3 reads CASSDPSEQFF. Written as DNA, the CDR3 is TGTGCCAGCAGCGACCCTAGTGAGCAGTTCTTC. The rearrangement links TRBV5-6 to TRBJ2-1, with D uncertain. Trimming removed 4 bases from V and 9 bases from J, with 8 bases in between. The CDR3 totals 11 residues. Per the germline V gene, CDR1 is SGHDT and CDR2 is YYEEEE.

This chain links TRBV4-3 with TRBJ2-7, with 9 nucleotides matching TRBD2. Germline V gene data show CDR1 as LGHNA and CDR2 as YSLEER. Trimming at V came to 0 bases and at J to 4 bases, leaving 4 bases not matched to a gene. The CDR3 covers 15 residues. The CDR3 is CASSQDLAGLYEQYF. The CDR3 nucleotides read TGCGCCAGCAGCCAAGACCTAGCGGGACTATACGAGCAGTACTTC.

The chain has TRBV19 and TRBJ2-2; 9 nucleotides line up with TRBD2. The V and J ends lost 8 bases and 4 bases, in that order; junction bases with no gene match: 8. Germline values: CDR1 LNHDA, CDR2 SQIVND (reference sequence). This CDR3 comprises 15 residues. CDR3 region: CASWAGGPRTGELFF. The DNA of the CDR3 is TGTGCCAGTTGGGCGGGAGGGCCGCGCACCGGGGAGCTGTTTTTT.

This clone appeared a few times. The chain links TRBV6-1 to TRBJ1-2; no clear D. Germline V gene sequence: CDR1 MNHNS, CDR2 SASEGT. Trimming stripped 3 bases from V and 2 bases from J, with 7 bases between. This CDR3 spans 13 amino acids. For the CDR3, the DNA is TGTGCCAGCAGTGATTCCGGGAACTATGGCTACACCTTC. This translates into CASSDSGNYGYTF.

This chain connects TRBV5-4 to TRBJ1-1; D possibly corresponds to TRBD1 (6 bases). This CDR3 contains 12 residues. With 5 bases removed from V and 5 bases from J, the gap between germline ends came to 10 bases. The germline V gene has CDR1 SGHNT and CDR2 YYREEE (reference sequence). The CDR3: CASRTDRTEAFF. For the CDR3, the DNA is TGTGCCAGCAGGACTGACAGGACTGAAGCTTTCTTT. The variable domain in full, completed from reference TRBV5-4 and TRBJ1-1, reads ETGVTQSPTHLIKTRGQQVTLRCSSQSGHNTVSWYQQALGQGPQFIFQYYREEENGRGNFPPRFSGLQFPNYSSELNVNALELDDSALYLCASRTDRTEAFFGQGTRLTVV.

This sequence joins TRBV30 and TRBJ2-6, with no clear D. Germline values: CDR1 GTSNPN, CDR2 SVGIG (reference sequence). This CDR3 spans 14 amino acids. The V end was cut by 3 bases, the J end by 1 base, with 7 bases between. The CDR3 DNA follows: TGTGCCTGGAGCCCACCTTCTGGGGCCAACGTCCTGACTTTC. It specifies CAWSPPSGANVLTF. Full variable domain (missing parts from reference TRBV30 and TRBJ2-6): SQTIHQWPATLVQPVGSPLSLECTVEGTSNPNLYWYRQAAGRGLQLLFYSVGIGQISSEVPQNLSASRPQDRQFILSSKKLLLSDSGFYLCAWSPPSGANVLTFGAGSRLTVL.

The rearrangement joins TRBV5-6 to TRBJ1-2; the match to TRBD1 covers 10 bases. V dropped 4 bases and J dropped 13; count of bases not matched to a gene: 10. The CDR3 covers 13 residues. Germline loops: CDR1 SGHDT, CDR2 YYEEEE. The CDR3 coding sequence is TGTGCCAGCAGCCCCGACAGGGGGCATGTCTTCACCTTC. This gives the protein CASSPDRGHVFTF.

This clone is a singleton in its sample. The CDR3 nucleotides are TGTGCCTGGAGTTTGAAGGGGACGCCGTACGAGCAGTACTTC. It yields the protein CAWSLKGTPYEQYF. V is TRBV30 and J is TRBJ2-7, with D perhaps assigned TRBD1 or TRBD2 (5 bases each). From germline, CDR1 is GTSNPN and CDR2 SVGIG (reference sequence). Trimming stripped 2 bases from V and 4 bases from J, with 15 bases between. This CDR3 region has 14 residues.

This clone was seen ten or more times. The V call is TRBV4-1, the J call TRBJ1-1; D is ambiguous. V was cut by 1 base and J by 0 bases, with 24 bases left in between. CDR3 length: 20 amino acids. Germline CDR1 reads MGHRA; CDR2 reads YSYEKL. CDR3 region: CASSQVAPLGTVEVNTEAFF. For the CDR3, the DNA is TGCGCCAGCAGCCAAGTAGCCCCGTTGGGAACGGTTGAAGTGAACACTGAAGCTTTCTTT.

This rearrangement joins TRBV4-1 to TRBJ2-5, with 7 bases that match TRBD1. J was trimmed by 1 base and V by 4 bases; bases with no gene match: 6. The germline V gene encodes CDR1 MGHRA and CDR2 YSYEKL. The length of the CDR3 is 15 residues. CDR3 in amino acids: CASSRLPGGQETQYF. The CDR3 DNA reads TGCGCCAGCAGCCGCCTCCCAGGGGGCCAAGAGACCCAGTACTTC.

The V call is TRBV18, the J call TRBJ2-3; D is ambiguous. The CDR3 sequence is 12 residues long. The germline V gene encodes CDR1 KGHSH and CDR2 LQKENI. Trimming pared 6 bases from V and 6 bases from J, leaving 10 bases between. The CDR3 loop is CASSITPDTQYF. In DNA, the CDR3 is TGTGCCAGCTCCATCACCCCGGATACGCAGTATTTT.

J is TRBJ2-6 and V is TRBV28; D unresolved. Trimming removed 2 bases at V and 7 bases at J, with 12 bases between. The CDR3 is 15 residues long. Germline CDR1 MDHEN, CDR2 SYDVKM. CDR3 DNA sequence: TGTGCCAGCAGTTTAGGTCCCCTTGGCGCCAACGTCCTGACTTTC. Amino acids: CASSLGPLGANVLTF.

This clone was seen a handful of times. The chain combines TRBV29-1 with TRBJ1-1; no clear D. This CDR3 is built from 12 residues. Trimming pared 8 bases from V and 1 base from J, leaving 11 bases between. Germline CDR1 SQVTM, CDR2 ANQGSEA. CDR3 region: CSWGWANTEAFF. The CDR3 nucleotides are TGCAGCTGGGGATGGGCGAACACTGAAGCTTTCTTT.

This sequence joins TRBV5-1 and TRBJ2-2; no firm D call. The CDR3 is 16 amino acids. Looked up from germline, CDR1 is SGHRS and CDR2 is YFSETQ. V was trimmed by 0 bases and J by 6 bases, leaving 15 bases between them. CDR3 loop: CASSLVGVGNAGELFF. The CDR3 DNA reads as TGCGCCAGCAGCTTGGTCGGCGTGGGGAATGCCGGGGAGCTGTTTTTT. Using reference TRBV5-1 and TRBJ2-2 for the parts outside the CDR3, the full variable domain is KAGVTQTPRYLIKTRGQQVTLSCSPISGHRSVSWYQQTPGQGLQFLFEYFSETQRNKGNFPGRFSGRQFSNSRSEMNVSTLELGDSALYLCASSLVGVGNAGELFFGEGSRLTVL.

The chain recombines TRBV5-1 with TRBJ1-1; TRBD1 agrees at 11 bases. The CDR3 loop spans 14 amino acids. The germline gives CDR1 SGHRS, CDR2 YFSETQ. With V trimmed by 3 bases and J by 10 bases, 8 bases remained unmatched. CDR3 bases: TGCGCCAGCAGCTCGGGTGGACAGGGGGCGGGAGCTTTCTTT. Translated: CASSSGGQGAGAFF.

This clone was observed a single time. The CDR3 DNA follows: TGTGCCAGCAGCCCCGGGCCCAACTTTGAAAAACTGTTTTTT. It is translated as CASSPGPNFEKLFF. The chain uses TRBV7-6 and TRBJ1-4; D gene unclear. V was pared by 5 bases and J by 7 bases, with 14 bases between. The CDR3 sequence is 14 residues long. The germline V gene has CDR1 SGHVS and CDR2 FNYEAQ. The full variable domain, rest sourced from reference TRBV7-6 and TRBJ1-4, is GAGVSQSPRYKVTKRGQDVALRCDPISGHVSLYWYRQALGQGPEFLTYFNYEAQQDKSGLPNDRFSAERPEGSISTLTIQRTEQRDSAMYRCASSPGPNFEKLFFGSGTQLSVL.

The genes are TRBV30 and TRBJ2-1; D uncertain. V was pared by 2 bases and J by 8 bases, with 7 bases between. The CDR3 sequence is 11 residues long. Germline V gene lookup returns CDR1 GTSNPN and CDR2 SVGIG (reference sequence). The CDR3 sequence is CAWSPTHEQFF. The CDR3 nucleotides read TGTGCCTGGAGTCCGACTCATGAGCAGTTCTTC. Combining the CDR3 with reference TRBV30 and TRBJ2-1 gives the whole variable domain SQTIHQWPATLVQPVGSPLSLECTVEGTSNPNLYWYRQAAGRGLQLLFYSVGIGQISSEVPQNLSASRPQDRQFILSSKKLLLSDSGFYLCAWSPTHEQFFGPGTRLTVL.

This clone was seen a handful of times. This chain joins TRBV9 and TRBJ1-1; unclear D gene. CDR1 SGDLS and CDR2 YYNGEE come from the germline V gene. Deletions cut 4 bases from V and 5 bases from J, with 9 bases between. The CDR3 totals 12 residues. The CDR3 DNA reads TGTGCCAGCAGCACCCTAAGAACTGAAGCTTTCTTT. This codes for CASSTLRTEAFF.

The V gene is TRBV29-1, the J gene TRBJ2-5, with 8 bases identical to TRBD2. The junction had 8 bases not matched to a gene; V was cut back by 3 bases and J by 5 bases. CDR3 size: 14 residues. CDR1 SQVTM and CDR2 ANQGSEA come from the germline V gene. The CDR3 DNA sequence: TGCAGCGTTGACACCCCTACGGGGGGGGAGACCCAGTACTTC. Translation: CSVDTPTGGETQYF. The full variable domain, completed using reference TRBV29-1 and TRBJ2-5, is SAVISQKPSRDICQRGTSLTIQCQVDSQVTMMFWYRQQPGQSLTLIATANQGSEATYESGFVIDKFPISRPNLTFSTLTVSNMSPEDSSIYLCSVDTPTGGETQYFGPGTRLLVL.